This T cell receptor (beta chain) was obtained from a study of beta chain features in type 1 diabetes. The whole isolated RNA underwent reverse transcription, so sequencing captured expressed TCRB transcripts. Only in-frame clones appear in the TCRdb table, and some are missing; sequencing was by immunoSEQ multiplex PCR. The table lists 250,000 to 400,000 clones, 12% to 15% of them singletons, with over 5.5% in the top ten. This clone was recorded a few times. The junction had 2 bases not matched to a gene; V was cut back by 4 bases and J by 3 bases. The germline CDR1 and CDR2 sequences are SGHKS and YYEKEE (reference sequence). CDR3 length: 15 amino acids.

The receptor was derived from a man aged 25-40 years in good health. Sequencing was performed on central memory CD4+ T cells from blood. This rearrangement joins TRBV5-5 to TRBJ2-5, with 14 bases fitting TRBD2. CDR3 loop: CASSGGLAGEETQYF. The CDR3 DNA is TGTGCCAGCAGCGGGGGACTAGCGGGAGAAGAGACCCAGTACTTC.